The clone carrying this T cell receptor (beta chain) was observed a few times. Its antigen remains unidentified. The data stem from a study of post-analysis software for immune sequencing data. Study observations and caveats: A few TRBV segments occurring more often in patients than controls included TRBV5-6, TRBV5-1 and TRBV20-1. By F measure, strong co-clustering occurred among samples prepared in the same batch.

Tagging with unique molecular identifiers was a feature of the TCR beta cDNA libraries. TCRdb analysed the PCR reads with MiXCR anew, one entry per CDR3 protein. The table has roughly 800,000 distinct CDR3 sequences, more than 45% seen once; the top ten hold 4.9%. Per germline, CDR1 KGHSH and CDR2 LQKENI. The CDR3 is 17 residues long. The V and J ends lost 5 bases and 0 bases, in that order; junction bases with no gene match: 12. The clonotype was recovered from a girl between 10 and 17 years old with multiple sclerosis. The chain uses TRBV18 and TRBJ2-7; 8 positions agree with TRBD1. The specimen was blood. The CDR3 DNA reads as TGTGCCAGCTCATCTACCGGAACAGGGGGATACTCCTACGAGCAGTACTTC. It is translated as CASSSTGTGGYSYEQYF.